This T cell receptor (beta chain) is from a study of T cell responses to AZD1222 COVID-19 vaccine (dated by TCRdb to about 2021). Background on the whole study: AZD1222 recipients whose second dose came at about 4 weeks and those whose second dose came at about 12 weeks were combined into one group, since spike-specific TCR depth and breadth did not differ between the two schedules. A total of 233 trial participants underwent TCR sequencing, of whom approximately 210 received two doses of AZD1222 and some 26 received two doses of the MenACWY control vaccine. Enrollment into the trials was organized by age into subgroups of 18-55, 56-69 and 70-plus years, and those subgroups contained roughly 140, 27 and 60 TCR-sequenced participants, respectively. The full study reports these points: Vaccine-associated CD4 TCRs spanned the whole spike protein, with dominant responses in regions 160-218 and 743-854. Most participants were white British and females outnumbered males, and the authors suggested that clonal diversity may have been underestimated. Reportedly, close to half of the unique spike-specific TCRs recognized epitopes lying outside the regions that are mutated in the B.1.351 and B.1.1.7 variants. After two AZD1222 doses, both the breadth and the depth of spike-specific TCRs were significantly higher than at day 0 and than in MenACWY recipients. Conclusions about previously exposed vaccinees were limited because only six AZD1222 recipients were SARS-CoV-2 seropositive at baseline. Because no day 14 peak-response samples were available, repertoires were characterized only after the peak T cell response. In the small 56-69-year group, the increase in depth fell short of significance, most likely because of low power.

This specimen's time point label, interpreted: baseline before first vaccination. Samples from vaccinated people were obtained from the UK trials COV001 and COV002, which included a single-blind randomized controlled phase 2/3 trial of AZD1222 (ChAdOx1 nCoV-19) in healthy adults. For TCRbeta chain sequencing, PBMC samples from trial participants were taken at day 0 and at day 28 after the second dose. For CDR1 and CDR2, the germline V gene lists SGHRS and YFSETQ. From the cysteine through the phenylalanine, the CDR3 covers 16 amino acids. This entry keeps only the CDR3 DNA: 48 bases, framed from base 1. The germline V end is reduced by 3 bases and the J end by 8 bases; junction bases left unmatched: 13. The CDR3 regions of human TCRbeta chains were analyzed by immunosequencing. The study's processing was this. Repertoire TCRs were checked for matches against a reference library of SARS-CoV-2-specific TCRs that had been generated using the MIRA antigen-specificity platform. Breadth was defined as the fraction of unique TCRs that were SARS-CoV-2-associated, and depth was defined as the fraction of total T cells that were SARS-CoV-2-associated. Using the MIRA data, every spike-specific TCR was mapped to the spike region that the TCR reacted to and assigned to either a CD4 or a CD8 class. Log10-transformed breadth and depth values were compared by one-way ANOVA with Sidak's multiple comparisons tests. TCRdb holds this immuneACCESS table with in-frame rearrangements only. Some clones are missing; in checked studies, unresolved V genes explain under half, and the rest has no known cause. The DNA was the basis for D and trimming; V, J and clone size are from that table. Here the sample has approximately 160,000 clones; just under 95% occur a single time. The ten most abundant clones make up 0.9% of the sample.

On this clone: The antigen it recognizes is unknown. Base qualities are not recorded, but no much larger clone differs from it by a single base.

The receptor was derived from an adult in good health. Recombination connected TRBV5-1 to TRBJ2-1; 8 central nucleotides agree with TRBD1. Sequencing was performed on peripheral blood, taken on day 0 of AZD1222 vaccination. The DNA sequence reads TGCGCCAGCAGCTATATTGGGAAGCAGGGGGCTCATGAGCAGTTCTTC. Its coded protein is CASSYIGKQGAHEQFF.